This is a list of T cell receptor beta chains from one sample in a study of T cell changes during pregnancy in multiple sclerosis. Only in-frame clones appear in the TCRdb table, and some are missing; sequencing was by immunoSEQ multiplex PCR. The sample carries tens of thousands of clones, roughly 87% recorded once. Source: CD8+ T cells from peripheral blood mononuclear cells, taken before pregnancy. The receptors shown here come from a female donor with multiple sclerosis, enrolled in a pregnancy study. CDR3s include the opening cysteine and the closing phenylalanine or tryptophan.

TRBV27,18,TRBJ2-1,CASSLAPGTGVPYNEQFF
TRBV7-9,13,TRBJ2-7,CASSLEGPYEQYF
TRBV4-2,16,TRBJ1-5,CASQAGLARGDQPQHF
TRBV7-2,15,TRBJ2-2,CASSPGQGYTGELFF
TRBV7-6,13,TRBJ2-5,CASSLDREETQYF
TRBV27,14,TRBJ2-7,CASSFSSGTYEQYF
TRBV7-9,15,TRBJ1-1,CASSYPGQGGTEAFF
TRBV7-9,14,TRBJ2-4,CASSARGVGNIQYF
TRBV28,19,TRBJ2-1,CASSFPEFGLAGESNEQFF
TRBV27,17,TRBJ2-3,CASSLSEGDASTDTQYF
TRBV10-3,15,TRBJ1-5,CAISDSGFGNQPQHF
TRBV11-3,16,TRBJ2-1,CASSRGLAGGLNEQFF
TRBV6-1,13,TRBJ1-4,CASGDRGQEKLFF
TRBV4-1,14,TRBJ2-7,CASSQGSRDREQYF
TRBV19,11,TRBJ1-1,CASSIGAEAFF
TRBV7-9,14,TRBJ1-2,CASSLGTDLYGYTF
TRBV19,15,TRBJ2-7,CASSIRRESFHEQYF
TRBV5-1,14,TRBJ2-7,CASSPGTGGYEQYF
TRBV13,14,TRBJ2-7,CASSTGDPTYEQYF
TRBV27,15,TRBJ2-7,CASSTYTGGGHEQYF
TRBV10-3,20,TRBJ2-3,CAISGPGVWTSGSNTDTQYF
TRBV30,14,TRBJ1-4,CAWKQGQGFEKLFF